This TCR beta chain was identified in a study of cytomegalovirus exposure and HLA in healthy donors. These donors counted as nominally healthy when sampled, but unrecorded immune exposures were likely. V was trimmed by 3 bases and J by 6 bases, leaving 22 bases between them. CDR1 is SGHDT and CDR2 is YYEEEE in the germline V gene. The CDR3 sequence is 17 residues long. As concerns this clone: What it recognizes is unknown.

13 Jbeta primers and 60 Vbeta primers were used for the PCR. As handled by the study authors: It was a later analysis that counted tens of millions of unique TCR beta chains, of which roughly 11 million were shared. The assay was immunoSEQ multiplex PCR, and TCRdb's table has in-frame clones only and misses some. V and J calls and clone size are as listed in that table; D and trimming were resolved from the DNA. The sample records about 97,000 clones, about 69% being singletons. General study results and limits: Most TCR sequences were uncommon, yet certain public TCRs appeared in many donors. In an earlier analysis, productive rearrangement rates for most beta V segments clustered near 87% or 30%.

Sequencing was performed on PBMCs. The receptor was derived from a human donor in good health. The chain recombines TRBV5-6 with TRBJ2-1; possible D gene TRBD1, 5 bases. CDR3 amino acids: CASSSEPLQASVNEQFF. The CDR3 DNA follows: TGTGCCAGCAGCTCAGAACCCTTACAGGCGAGCGTCAATGAGCAGTTCTTC.